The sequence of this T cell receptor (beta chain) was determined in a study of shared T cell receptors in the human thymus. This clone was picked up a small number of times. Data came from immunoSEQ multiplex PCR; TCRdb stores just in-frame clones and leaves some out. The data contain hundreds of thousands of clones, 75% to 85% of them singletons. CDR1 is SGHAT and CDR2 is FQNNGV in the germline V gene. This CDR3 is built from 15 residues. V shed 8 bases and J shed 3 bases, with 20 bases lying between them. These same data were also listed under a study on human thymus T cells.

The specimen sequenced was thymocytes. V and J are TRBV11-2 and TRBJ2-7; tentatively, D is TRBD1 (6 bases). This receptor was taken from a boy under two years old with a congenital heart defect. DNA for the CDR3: TGTGCCAGCCGCGGTCCGGAACAGGGTGTCTACGAGCAGTACTTC. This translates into CASRGPEQGVYEQYF.